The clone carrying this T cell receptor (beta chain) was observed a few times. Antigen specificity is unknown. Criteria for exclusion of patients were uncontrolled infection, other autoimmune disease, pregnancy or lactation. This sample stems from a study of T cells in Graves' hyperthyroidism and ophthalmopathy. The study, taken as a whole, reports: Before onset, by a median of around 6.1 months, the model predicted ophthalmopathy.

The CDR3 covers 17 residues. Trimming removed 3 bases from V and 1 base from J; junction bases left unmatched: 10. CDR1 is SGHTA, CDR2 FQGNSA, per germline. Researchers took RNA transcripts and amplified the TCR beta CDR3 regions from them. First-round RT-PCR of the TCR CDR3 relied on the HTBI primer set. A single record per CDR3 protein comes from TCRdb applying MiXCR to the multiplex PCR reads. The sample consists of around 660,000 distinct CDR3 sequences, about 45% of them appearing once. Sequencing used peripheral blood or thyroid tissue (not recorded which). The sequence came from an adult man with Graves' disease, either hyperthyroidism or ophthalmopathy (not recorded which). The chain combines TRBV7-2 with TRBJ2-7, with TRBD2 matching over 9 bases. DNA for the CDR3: TGTGCCAGCAGCTTTACAGGAGGACTAGCGTCTTCCTACGAGCAGTACTTC. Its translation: CASSFTGGLASSYEQYF.